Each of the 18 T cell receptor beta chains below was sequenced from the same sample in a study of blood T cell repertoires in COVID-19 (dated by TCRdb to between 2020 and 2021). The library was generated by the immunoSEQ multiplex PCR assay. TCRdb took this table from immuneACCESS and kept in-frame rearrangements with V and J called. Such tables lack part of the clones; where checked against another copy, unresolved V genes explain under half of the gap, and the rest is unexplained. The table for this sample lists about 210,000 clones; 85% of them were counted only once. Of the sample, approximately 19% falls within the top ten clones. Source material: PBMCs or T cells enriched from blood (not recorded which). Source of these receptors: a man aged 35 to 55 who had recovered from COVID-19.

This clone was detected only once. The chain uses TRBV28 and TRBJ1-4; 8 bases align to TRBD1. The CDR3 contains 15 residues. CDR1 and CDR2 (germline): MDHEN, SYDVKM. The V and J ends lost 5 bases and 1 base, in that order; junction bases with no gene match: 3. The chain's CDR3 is CASSPGGVTNEKLFF. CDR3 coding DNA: TGTGCCAGCAGTCCAGGGGGCGTAACTAATGAAAAACTGTTTTTT.

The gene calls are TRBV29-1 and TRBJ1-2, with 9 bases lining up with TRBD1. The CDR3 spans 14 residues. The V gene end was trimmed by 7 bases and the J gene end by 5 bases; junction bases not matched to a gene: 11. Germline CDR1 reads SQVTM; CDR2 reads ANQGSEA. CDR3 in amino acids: CSARGTGRGYGYTF. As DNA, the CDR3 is TGCAGCGCCCGAGGGACAGGGCGCGGATATGGCTACACCTTC.

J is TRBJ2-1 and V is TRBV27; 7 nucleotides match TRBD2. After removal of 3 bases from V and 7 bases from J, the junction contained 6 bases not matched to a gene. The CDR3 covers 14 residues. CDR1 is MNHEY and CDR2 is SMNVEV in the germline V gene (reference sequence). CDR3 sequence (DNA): TGTGCCAGCAGTTTTGGGCGGGAGAGAAATGAGCAGTTCTTC. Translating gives CASSFGRERNEQFF.

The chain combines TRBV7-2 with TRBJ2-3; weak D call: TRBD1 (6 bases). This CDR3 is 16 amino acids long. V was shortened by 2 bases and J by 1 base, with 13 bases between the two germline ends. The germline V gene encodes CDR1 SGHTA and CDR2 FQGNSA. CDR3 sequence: CASSLWNRVRTDTQYF. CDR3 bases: TGTGCCAGCAGCTTATGGAACAGGGTCCGCACAGATACGCAGTATTTT.

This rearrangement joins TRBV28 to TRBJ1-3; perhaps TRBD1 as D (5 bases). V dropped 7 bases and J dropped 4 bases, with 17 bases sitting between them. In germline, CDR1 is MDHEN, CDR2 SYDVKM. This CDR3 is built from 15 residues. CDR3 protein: CASIRTSRMGNTIYF. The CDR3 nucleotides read TGTGCCAGCATTCGGACATCACGCATGGGAAACACCATATATTTT.

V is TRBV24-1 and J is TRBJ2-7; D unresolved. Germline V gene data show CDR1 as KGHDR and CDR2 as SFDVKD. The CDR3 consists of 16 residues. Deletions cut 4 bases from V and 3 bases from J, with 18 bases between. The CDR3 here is CATSELSTKLNYEQYF. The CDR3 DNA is TGTGCCACCAGTGAGTTATCCACCAAGCTAAACTACGAGCAGTACTTC.

CDR3 nucleotides: TGTGCCAGCAGTTTAATCCAGGGGGGTGGCTACACCTTC. It encodes CASSLIQGGGYTF. The rearrangement uses TRBV12-3 or TRBV12-4 and TRBJ1-2; TRBD1 matches at 7 bases. This CDR3 is 13 amino acids long. The V segment lost 2 bases and the J segment 7 bases; nucleotides outside the gene matches: 4.

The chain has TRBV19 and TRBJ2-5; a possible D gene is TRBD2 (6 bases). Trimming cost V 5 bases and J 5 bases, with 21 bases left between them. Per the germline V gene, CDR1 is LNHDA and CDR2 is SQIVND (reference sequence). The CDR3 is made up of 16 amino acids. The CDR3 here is CASSSEGRGSGETQYF. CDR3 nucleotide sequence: TGTGCCAGTAGTTCTGAAGGGCGGGGCTCAGGGGAGACCCAGTACTTC.

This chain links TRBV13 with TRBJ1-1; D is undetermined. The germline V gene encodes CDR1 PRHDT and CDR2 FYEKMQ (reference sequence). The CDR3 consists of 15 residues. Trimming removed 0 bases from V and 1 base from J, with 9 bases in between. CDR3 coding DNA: TGTGCCAGCAGCTTAGGTTGGAGCGGGAACACTGAAGCTTTCTTT. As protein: CASSLGWSGNTEAFF.

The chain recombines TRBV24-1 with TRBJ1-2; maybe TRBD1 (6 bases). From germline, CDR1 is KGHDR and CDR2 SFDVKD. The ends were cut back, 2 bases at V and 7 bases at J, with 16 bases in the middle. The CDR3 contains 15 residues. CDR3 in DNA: TGTGCCACCAGTGATTGGGACACTTCACCCGGTGGCTACACCTTC. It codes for CATSDWDTSPGGYTF.

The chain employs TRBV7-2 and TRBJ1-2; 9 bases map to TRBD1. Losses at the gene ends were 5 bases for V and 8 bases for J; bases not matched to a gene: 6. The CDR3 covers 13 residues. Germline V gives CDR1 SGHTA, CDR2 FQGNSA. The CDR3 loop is CASSGGTGNGYTF. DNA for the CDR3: TGTGCCAGCAGCGGGGGGACAGGGAACGGCTACACCTTC.

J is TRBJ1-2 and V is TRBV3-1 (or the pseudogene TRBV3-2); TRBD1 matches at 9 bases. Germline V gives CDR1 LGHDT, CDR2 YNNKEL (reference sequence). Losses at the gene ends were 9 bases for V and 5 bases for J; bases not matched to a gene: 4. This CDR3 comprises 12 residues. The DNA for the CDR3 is TGTGCCAGACTACAGGGGGCTTATGGCTACACCTTC. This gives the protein CARLQGAYGYTF.

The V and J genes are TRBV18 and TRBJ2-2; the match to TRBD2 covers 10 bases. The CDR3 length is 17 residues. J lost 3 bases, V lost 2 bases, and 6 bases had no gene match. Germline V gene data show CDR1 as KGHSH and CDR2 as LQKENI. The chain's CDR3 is CASSPKLAGVDTGELFF. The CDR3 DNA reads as TGTGCCAGCTCACCAAAGCTAGCGGGAGTCGACACCGGGGAGCTGTTTTTT.

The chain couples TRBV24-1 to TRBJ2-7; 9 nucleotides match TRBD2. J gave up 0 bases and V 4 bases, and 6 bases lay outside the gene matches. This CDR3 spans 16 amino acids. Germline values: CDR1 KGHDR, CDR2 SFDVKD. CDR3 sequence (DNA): TGTGCCACCAGTGACTACCTAGCGGGGACCTCCTACGAGCAGTACTTC. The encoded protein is CATSDYLAGTSYEQYF.

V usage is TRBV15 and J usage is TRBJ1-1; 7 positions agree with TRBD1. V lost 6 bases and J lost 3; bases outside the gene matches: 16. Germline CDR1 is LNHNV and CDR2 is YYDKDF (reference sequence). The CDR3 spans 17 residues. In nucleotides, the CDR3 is TGTGCCACCAGGGGGGACCCAAGGAGAAGGGGGCACACTGAAGCTTTCTTT. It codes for CATRGDPRRRGHTEAFF.

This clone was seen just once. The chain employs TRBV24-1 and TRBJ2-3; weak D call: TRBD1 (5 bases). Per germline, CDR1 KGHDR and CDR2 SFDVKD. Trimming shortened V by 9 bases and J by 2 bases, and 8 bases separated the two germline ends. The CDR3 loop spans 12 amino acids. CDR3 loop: CATGAATDTQYF. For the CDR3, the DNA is TGTGCCACCGGGGCGGCCACAGATACGCAGTATTTT.

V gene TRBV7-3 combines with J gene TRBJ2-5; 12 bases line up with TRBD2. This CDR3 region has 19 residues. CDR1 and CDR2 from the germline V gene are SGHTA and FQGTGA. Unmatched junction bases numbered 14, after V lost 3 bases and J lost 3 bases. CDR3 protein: CASSLPSARLAGEEETQYF. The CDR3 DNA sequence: TGTGCCAGCAGCTTGCCCTCCGCTAGACTAGCGGGAGAGGAAGAGACCCAGTACTTC.

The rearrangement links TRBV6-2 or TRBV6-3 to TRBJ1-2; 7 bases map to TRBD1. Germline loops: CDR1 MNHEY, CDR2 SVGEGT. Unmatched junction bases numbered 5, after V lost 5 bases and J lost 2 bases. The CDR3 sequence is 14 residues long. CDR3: CASSPPDRNYGYTF. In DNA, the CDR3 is TGTGCCAGCAGTCCACCGGACAGGAACTATGGCTACACCTTC.